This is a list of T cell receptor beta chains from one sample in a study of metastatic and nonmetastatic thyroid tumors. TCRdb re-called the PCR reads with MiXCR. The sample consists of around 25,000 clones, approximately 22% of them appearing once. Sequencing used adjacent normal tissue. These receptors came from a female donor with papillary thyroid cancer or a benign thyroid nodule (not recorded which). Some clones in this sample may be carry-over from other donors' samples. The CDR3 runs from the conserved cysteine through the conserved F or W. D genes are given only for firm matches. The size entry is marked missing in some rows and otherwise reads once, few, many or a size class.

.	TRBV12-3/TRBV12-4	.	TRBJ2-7	TGTGCCAGCAGTTTGCAGCTGGGTCCCTACGAGCAGTACTTC	CASSLQLGPYEQYF
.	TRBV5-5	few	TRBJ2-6	TGTGCCAGCAGCCTCCGGTGGTCTGGGGCCAACGTCCTGACTTTC	CASSLRWSGANVLTF
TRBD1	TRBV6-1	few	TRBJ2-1	TGTGCCAGCAGTGAACACAGGGGACACAATGAGCAGTTCTTC	CASSEHRGHNEQFF
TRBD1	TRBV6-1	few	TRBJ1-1	TGTGCCAGCATGGACAGGGCGTTAAACACTGAAGCTTTCTTT	CASMDRALNTEAFF
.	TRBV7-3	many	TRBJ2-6	TGTGCCAGCAGCTATACTGGGGTCTCTGGGGCCAACGTCCTGACTTTC	CASSYTGVSGANVLTF
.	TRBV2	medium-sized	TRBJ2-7	TGTGCCAGCAGCTACGACCCGAGCTTTTACGAGCAGTACTTC	CASSYDPSFYEQYF
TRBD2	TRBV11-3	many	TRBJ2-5	TGTGCCAGCAGCTTAGGTGGGACTAGCGGGAGTTTAGGCGAGACCCAGTACTTC	CASSLGGTSGSLGETQYF
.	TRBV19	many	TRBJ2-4	TGTGCCAGTAGTCCGTCGTCAGGTACCGATCTAGTGGCCAAAAACATTCAGTACTTC	CASSPSSGTDLVAKNIQYF
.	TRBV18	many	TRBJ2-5	TGTGCCAGCTCACCACAGGTCGCCCGACAAGAGACCCAGTACTTC	CASSPQVARQETQYF
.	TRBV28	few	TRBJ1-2	TGTGCCAGCAGTTTGGCCGCGGGGAACTATGGCTACACCTTT	CASSLAAGNYGYTF
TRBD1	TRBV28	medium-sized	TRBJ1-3	TGTGCCAGCAGTGTTCGACAGGGGATATCTGGAAACACCATATATTTT	CASSVRQGISGNTIYF
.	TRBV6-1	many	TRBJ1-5	TGTGCCAGCGGAGAAGATTATAGCAATCAGCCCCAGCATTTT	CASGEDYSNQPQHF
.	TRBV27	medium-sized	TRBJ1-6	TGTGCCAGCAGTTTGGGGAGAAATTCACCCCTCCACTTT	CASSLGRNSPLHF
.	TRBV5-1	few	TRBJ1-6	TGCGCCAGCAGCTTGGGGGTGGGCACTAATTCACCCCTCCACTTT	CASSLGVGTNSPLHF
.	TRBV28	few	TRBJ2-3	TGTGCCAGCAGTTGGACCCTAGGACAAGCGCAGTATTTT	CASSWTLGQAQYF
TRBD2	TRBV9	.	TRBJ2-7	TGTGCTAGCAGCCCACGCGGGACTAGCGGCTCCTACGAGCAGTACTTC	CASSPRGTSGSYEQYF
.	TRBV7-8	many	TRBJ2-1	TGTGCCAGCAGCTTCCGCTCTGACAATGAGCAGTTCTTC	CASSFRSDNEQFF
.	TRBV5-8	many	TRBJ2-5	TGTGCCAGCAGCCCCCGAGGGTACGGCCGCGGGGAGACCCAGTACTTC	CASSPRGYGRGETQYF
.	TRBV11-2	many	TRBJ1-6	TGTGCCAGCAGTTTACTCCGTGGCAGGAATAATTCACCCCTCCACTTT	CASSLLRGRNNSPLHF
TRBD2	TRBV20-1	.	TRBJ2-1	TGCAGTGCTAGAGAGGCTAGCGGGTCGGGGAATGAGCAGTTCTTC	CSAREASGSGNEQFF
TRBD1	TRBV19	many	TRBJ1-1	TGTGCCAGTAGTATCTCCCAGACAGGGAAAGCTTTCTTT	CASSISQTGKAFF
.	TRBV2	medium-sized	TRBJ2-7	TGTGCCAGCAGTGTAACAGACACCCCCTACGAGCAGTACTTC	CASSVTDTPYEQYF
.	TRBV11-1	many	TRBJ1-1	TGTGCCAGCAGCTTAGGTTCAGTAGTAATGAACACTGAAGCTTTCTTT	CASSLGSVVMNTEAFF
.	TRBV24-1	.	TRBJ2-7	TGTGCCACCAGTGGGGCCAGGAAGGGGGAGCAGTACTTC	CATSGARKGEQYF
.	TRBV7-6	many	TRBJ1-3	TGTGCCAGCAGCTTAGGGGCCGTGACAGCAGGAAACACCATATATTTT	CASSLGAVTAGNTIYF
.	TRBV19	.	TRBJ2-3	TGTGCTAGTAGGAGGGGGTACAGGCGCACAGATACGCAGTATTTT	CASRRGYRRTDTQYF
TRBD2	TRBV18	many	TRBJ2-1	TGTGCCAGCTCACCCCCGGGACTAGCTGGCAATGAGCAGTTCTTC	CASSPPGLAGNEQFF
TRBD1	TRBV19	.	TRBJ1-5	TGTGCCAGTACTATGGGACTACAGGGGTTACAGCCCCAGCATTTT	CASTMGLQGLQPQHF
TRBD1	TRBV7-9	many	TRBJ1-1	TGTGCCAGCAGCTTAGTTTTCGGGACAGCAGTGAACACTGAAGCTTTCTTT	CASSLVFGTAVNTEAFF
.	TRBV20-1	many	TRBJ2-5	TGCAGTGCTAGAGATCGGTACGGCGGGGAGACCCAGTACTTC	CSARDRYGGETQYF
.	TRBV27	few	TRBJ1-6	TGTGCCAGCAGTTTAGCCGGTTATTCACCCCTCCACTTT	CASSLAGYSPLHF